The TCR beta chain described here comes from a study of shared T cell receptors in the human thymus. The table came from immunoSEQ multiplex PCR; TCRdb's copy has only in-frame clones and leaves some out. The sample holds approximately 660,000 clones, approximately 90% seen once. This CDR3 comprises 17 residues. The V gene's germline CDR1 is SGHNT and CDR2 YENEEA. V was pared by 0 bases and J by 4 bases, with 7 bases of the junction left unmatched. The same sample was also studied in work on human thymus T cells.

The sequencing input was thymocytes. The TCR was taken from a boy less than two years old with a congenital heart defect. The chain joins TRBV11-3 to TRBJ2-3, with TRBD1 identical over 10 bases. The CDR3 DNA reads as TGTGCCAGCAGCTTAGAGACGACAGGGGGCGAGGCAGATACGCAGTATTTT. Translated, it gives CASSLETTGGEADTQYF. The complete variable domain, with remaining parts taken from reference TRBV11-3 and TRBJ2-3, reads EAGVVQSPRYKIIEKKQPVAFWCNPISGHNTLYWYLQNLGQGPELLIRYENEEAVDDSQLPKDRFSAERLKGVDSTLKIQPAELGDSAVYLCASSLETTGGEADTQYFGPGTRLTVL.